This is a list of T cell receptor beta chains from one sample in a study of OX40 agonist ivuxolimab in advanced cancers. Profiling relied on immunoSEQ multiplex PCR, and the TCRdb table lists in-frame clones only, not all of them. Counted here are tens of thousands of clones, approximately 86% occurring once; the ten biggest clones make up approximately 1.1%. The specimen comprised CD4+ or CD8+ T cells sorted from blood, sampled in a trial of the OX40 agonist ivuxolimab. The receptors stem from an adult with an advanced solid tumor such as melanoma, head and neck, liver or kidney cancer. Both conserved end residues are part of each CDR3. D genes are given only for firm matches. Clone size is stated in some rows and not others, as once, few, many or a class when expanded.

j_call,clone_size,v_call,d_call,cdr3_aa,cdr3_nt
TRBJ2-5,NA,TRBV5-1,TRBD1,CASSGGGRGREETQYF,TGCGCCAGCAGCGGCGGAGGCAGGGGGCGCGAGGAGACCCAGTACTTC
TRBJ2-7,once,TRBV5-5,TRBD1,CASSLVSGTEIQGEQYF,TGTGCCAGCAGCTTGGTTTCCGGGACAGAGATACAAGGCGAGCAGTACTTC
TRBJ2-3,NA,TRBV14,NA,CASSPSGNTQYF,TGTGCCAGCAGCCCATCAGGGAACACGCAGTATTTT
TRBJ2-1,few,TRBV5-1,TRBD2,CASSWLAGGTPEQFF,TGCGCCAGCAGCTGGCTAGCGGGAGGCACTCCTGAGCAGTTCTTC
TRBJ1-2,NA,TRBV6-5,TRBD1,CASSLITGESYGYTF,TGTGCCAGCAGTTTAATTACAGGGGAGTCCTATGGCTACACCTTC
TRBJ2-3,NA,TRBV10-3,TRBD2,CAIRLTSGSGDTQYF,TGTGCCATCAGGCTGACTAGCGGGAGTGGGGATACGCAGTATTTT
TRBJ1-2,NA,TRBV28,NA,CASSSGTSDTGYTF,TGTGCCAGCAGCTCCGGGACATCCGACACTGGCTACACCTTC
TRBJ1-6,NA,TRBV27,NA,CASTTSGRSYNSPLHF,TGTGCCAGCACTACCTCGGGGCGCTCCTATAATTCACCCCTCCACTTT
TRBJ1-1,NA,TRBV4-2,NA,CASSQVGPGVFGLNTEAFF,TGTGCCAGCAGCCAAGTCGGCCCAGGCGTCTTCGGGTTGAACACTGAAGCTTTCTTT
TRBJ2-6,NA,TRBV4-3,NA,CASSHRRGGAGANVLTF,TGCGCCAGCAGCCACAGAAGGGGGGGAGCTGGGGCCAACGTCCTGACTTTC
TRBJ2-7,NA,TRBV30,NA,CAWVRDGEQYF,TGTGCCTGGGTAAGGGACGGCGAGCAGTACTTC
TRBJ2-1,NA,TRBV6-4,TRBD1,CASSDRGHEQFF,TGTGCCAGCAGTGACAGGGGGCATGAGCAGTTCTTC
TRBJ1-1,NA,TRBV5-1,TRBD1,CASSLLQGAGTEAFF,TGCGCCAGCAGCTTGTTACAGGGGGCTGGGACTGAAGCTTTCTTT
TRBJ2-3,NA,TRBV29-1,TRBD2,CSVEKSGGRAGDTQYF,TGCAGCGTTGAAAAGTCTGGCGGGAGGGCTGGAGATACGCAGTATTTT
TRBJ2-4,NA,TRBV5-1,TRBD2,CASSLSGEDIQYF,TGCGCCAGCAGCTTGAGCGGGGAGGACATTCAGTACTTC
TRBJ1-2,NA,TRBV7-9,NA,CASSFENLNNGYTF,TGTGCCAGCAGCTTTGAGAACCTGAATAATGGCTACACCTTC
TRBJ1-1,NA,TRBV13,TRBD1,CASSLGRGTEAFF,TGTGCCAGCAGCTTAGGCAGGGGGACTGAAGCTTTCTTT
TRBJ1-4,NA,TRBV18,NA,CASSPVRSGGEKLFF,TGTGCCAGCTCACCAGTTCGCAGCGGCGGCGAAAAACTGTTTTTT
TRBJ1-5,NA,TRBV9,NA,CASSVGWEGNQPQHF,TGTGCCAGCAGCGTTGGCTGGGAGGGCAATCAGCCCCAGCATTTT
TRBJ2-2,NA,TRBV11-3,NA,CASSLGSLTGELFF,TGTGCCAGCAGCTTGGGGAGCCTGACCGGGGAGCTGTTTTTT
TRBJ2-5,NA,TRBV4-2,NA,CASSQEPGYETQYF,TGTGCCAGCAGCCAAGAACCTGGTTATGAGACCCAGTACTTC
TRBJ2-1,NA,TRBV7-9,TRBD2,CASSSRGTSGNLNEQFF,TGTGCCAGCAGCTCTAGGGGGACTAGCGGGAACCTAAATGAGCAGTTCTTC
TRBJ2-3,NA,TRBV7-9,NA,CASSFYGTDTQYF,TGTGCCAGCAGCTTCTACGGTACAGATACGCAGTATTTT
TRBJ2-7,NA,TRBV6-1,NA,CASRVGVTYEQYF,TGTGCCAGCAGGGTAGGGGTCACCTACGAGCAGTACTTC
TRBJ2-3,NA,TRBV14,TRBD2,CASSQGLAIADTQYF,TGTGCCAGCAGCCAAGGACTAGCGATCGCAGATACGCAGTATTTT
TRBJ1-1,NA,TRBV11-2,NA,CASSLDGGLAEAFF,TGTGCCAGCAGCTTAGATGGGGGGTTGGCTGAAGCTTTCTTT
TRBJ1-1,many,TRBV6-6,NA,CASSAIGAMNTEAFF,TGTGCCAGCAGTGCCATCGGGGCCATGAACACTGAAGCTTTCTTT
TRBJ1-5,NA,TRBV11-2,NA,CASSSQGDQPQHF,TGTGCCAGCAGCTCCCAGGGAGATCAGCCCCAGCATTTT
TRBJ1-2,NA,TRBV18,NA,CASSPSDNYGYTF,TGTGCCAGCTCACCATCCGATAACTATGGCTACACCTTC
TRBJ1-1,once,TRBV29-1,TRBD1,CSVSGTGGGYTEAFF,TGCAGCGTTTCCGGGACAGGGGGCGGGTACACTGAAGCTTTCTTT